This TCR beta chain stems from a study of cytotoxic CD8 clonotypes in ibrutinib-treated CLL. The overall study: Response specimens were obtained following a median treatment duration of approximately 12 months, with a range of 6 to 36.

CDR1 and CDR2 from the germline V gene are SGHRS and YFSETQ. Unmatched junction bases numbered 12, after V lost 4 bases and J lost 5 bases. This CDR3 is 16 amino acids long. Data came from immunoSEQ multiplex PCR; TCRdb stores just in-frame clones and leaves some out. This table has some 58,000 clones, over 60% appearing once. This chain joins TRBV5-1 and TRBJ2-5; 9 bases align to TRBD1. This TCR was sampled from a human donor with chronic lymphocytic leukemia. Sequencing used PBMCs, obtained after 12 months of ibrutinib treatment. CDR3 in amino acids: CASSAGTGRSGETQYF. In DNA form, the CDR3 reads TGCGCCAGCAGCGCGGGGACAGGGAGAAGTGGGGAGACCCAGTACTTC. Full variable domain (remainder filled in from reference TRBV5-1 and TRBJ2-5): KAGVTQTPRYLIKTRGQQVTLSCSPISGHRSVSWYQQTPGQGLQFLFEYFSETQRNKGNFPGRFSGRQFSNSRSEMNVSTLELGDSALYLCASSAGTGRSGETQYFGPGTRLLVL.